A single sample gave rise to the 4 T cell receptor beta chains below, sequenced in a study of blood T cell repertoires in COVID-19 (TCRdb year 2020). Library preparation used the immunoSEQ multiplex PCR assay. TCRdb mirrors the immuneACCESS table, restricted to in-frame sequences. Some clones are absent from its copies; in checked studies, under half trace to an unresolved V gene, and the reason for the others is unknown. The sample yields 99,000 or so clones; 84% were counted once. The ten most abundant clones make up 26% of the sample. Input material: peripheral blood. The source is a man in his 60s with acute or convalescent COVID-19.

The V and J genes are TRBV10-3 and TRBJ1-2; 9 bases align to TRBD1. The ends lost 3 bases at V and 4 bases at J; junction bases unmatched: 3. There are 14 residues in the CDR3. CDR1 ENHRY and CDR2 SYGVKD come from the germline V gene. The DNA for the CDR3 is TGTGCCATCAGTGATTGGGGACAGGGCTATGGCTACACCTTC. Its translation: CAISDWGQGYGYTF.

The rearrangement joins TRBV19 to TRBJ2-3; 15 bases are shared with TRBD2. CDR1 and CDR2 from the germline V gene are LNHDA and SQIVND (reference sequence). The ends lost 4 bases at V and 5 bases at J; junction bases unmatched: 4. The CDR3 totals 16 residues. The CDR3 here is CASSTGLAGGGDTQYF. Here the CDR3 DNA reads TGTGCCAGTAGTACTGGACTAGCGGGAGGGGGAGATACGCAGTATTTT. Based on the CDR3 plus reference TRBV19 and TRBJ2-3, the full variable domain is DGGITQSPKYLFRKEGQNVTLSCEQNLNHDAMYWYRQDPGQGLRLIYYSQIVNDFQKGDIAEGYSVSREKKESFPLTVTSAQKNPTAFYLCASSTGLAGGGDTQYFGPGTRLTVL.

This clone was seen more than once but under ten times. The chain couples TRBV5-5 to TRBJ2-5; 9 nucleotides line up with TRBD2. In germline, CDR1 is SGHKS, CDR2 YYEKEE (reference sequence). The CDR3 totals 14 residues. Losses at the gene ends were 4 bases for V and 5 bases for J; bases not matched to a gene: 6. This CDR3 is CASSRIAGDETQYF. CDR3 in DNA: TGTGCCAGCAGCCGTATAGCGGGAGATGAGACCCAGTACTTC.

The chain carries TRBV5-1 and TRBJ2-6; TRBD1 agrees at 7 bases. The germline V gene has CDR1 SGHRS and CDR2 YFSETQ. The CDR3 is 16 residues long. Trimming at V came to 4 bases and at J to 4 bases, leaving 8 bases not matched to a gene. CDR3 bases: TGCGCCAGCAGCAGCGGACAGGTACGCGGGGCCAACGTCCTGACTTTC. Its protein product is CASSSGQVRGANVLTF.